The 3 T cell receptor beta chains given below trace back to one sample, sequenced in a study of blood T cell repertoires in COVID-19. Sequencing used immunoSEQ multiplex PCR; TCRdb keeps in-frame clones, though not all of them. The repertoire consists of about 230,000 clones, with 75% to 90% occurring once and the leading ten covering around 26%. Sequencing was performed on peripheral blood. All receptors come from a man in his forties with acute or convalescent COVID-19.

The chain carries TRBV10-2 and TRBJ1-1; 9 positions agree with TRBD1. The V segment lost 6 bases and the J segment 3 bases; nucleotides outside the gene matches: 11. CDR3 length equals 16 residues. Germline CDR1 and CDR2: WSHSY and SAAADI. The CDR3 DNA sequence: TGCGCCAGCAGGGACCTACAGGGGGCGAGGGACACTGAAGCTTTCTTT. It yields the protein CASRDLQGARDTEAFF.

The chain is built from TRBV20-1 and TRBJ2-1; the match to TRBD2 covers 7 bases. Germline V lookup: CDR1 DFQATT, CDR2 SNEGSKA (reference sequence). V lost 3 bases, J lost 7 bases, and 9 bases stayed unmatched. The CDR3 is 14 residues long. CDR3 in amino acids: CSASLGEGGNEQFF. The CDR3 DNA reads TGCAGTGCTAGTCTGGGGGAGGGTGGGAATGAGCAGTTCTTC.

The chain carries TRBV29-1 and TRBJ1-2; TRBD1 agrees at 10 bases. Germline CDR1 is SQVTM and CDR2 is ANQGSEA. CDR3 length equals 12 residues. The J segment lost 5 bases and the V segment lost 6 bases, leaving 3 bases of the junction unmatched. The CDR3 bases are TGCAGCGTCGGGACAGGGGCATATGGCTACACCTTC. Its protein product is CSVGTGAYGYTF.